The 13 T cell receptor delta chains given below trace back to one sample, sequenced in a study of gamma-delta T cells after stem cell transplantation. TCRdb fed the RT-PCR reads into CATT to redo clone calling. The sample contains about 2,400 delta-chain clones, over 5% of which appear only once. The sequenced sample was gamma-delta T cells. The receptors come from a human donor. It is not recorded whose cells these are; they may come from a transplant donor.

This clone is labeled large. The V and J genes are TRDV2 and TRDJ3, with 10 bases identical to TRDD3. This CDR3 contains 20 residues. The V and J ends lost 3 bases and 0 bases, in that order; junction bases with no gene match: 10. Germline lookup yields CDR1 GEAIGNYY and CDR2 EKD. In DNA form, the CDR3 reads TGTGCCTGTGACCCGCTACTGGGGGATCGGAGCTCCTGGGACACCCGACAGATGTTTTTC. Its protein product is CACDPLLGDRSSWDTRQMFF.

This clone was detected only a few times. A much larger clone differs by one base, so this may be a read error. Other nucleotide sequences in the sample specify the same CDR3. This chain connects TRDV2 to TRDJ1; TRDD3 agrees at 9 bases. J was trimmed by 1 base and V by 3 bases; bases with no gene match: 14. Germline V gives CDR1 GEAIGNYY, CDR2 EKD. The CDR3 is 18 amino acids. In nucleotides, the CDR3 is TGTGCCTGTGACGCCGTATTGGGGGATAAAAAGTCCACCGATAAACTCATCTTT. Protein product: CACDAVLGDKKSTDKLIF.

Notes on this clone: A much more abundant neighbour one base away suggests this may be a read error. This sample also contains other DNA sequences that code for the same CDR3. The gene calls are TRDV2 and TRDJ1; 11 nucleotides align to TRDD3. CDR3 length: 16 residues. With V trimmed by 4 bases and J by 3 bases, 9 bases remained unmatched. From germline, CDR1 is GEAIGNYY and CDR2 EKD. CDR3 sequence reads: CACDPLGDTGADKLIF. As DNA, the CDR3 is TGTGCCTGTGATCCGCTGGGGGATACTGGCGCCGATAAACTCATCTTT.

In its sample, this clone is large (0.1 to 1%). V is TRDV2 and J is TRDJ1; perhaps TRDD3 as D (6 bases). CDR1 GEAIGNYY and CDR2 EKD come from the germline V gene. The V end lost 0 bases, the J end lost 0 bases, and 10 bases lay between the germline ends. This CDR3 is 15 amino acids long. The CDR3 DNA sequence: TGTGCCTGTGACACCCTGGGGAGACACACCGATAAACTCATCTTT. Translated, it gives CACDTLGRHTDKLIF.

This clone was seen more than once but under ten times. The chain recombines TRDV1 with TRDJ1, with TRDD2 as a possible D gene (6 bases). The CDR3 contains 14 residues. V lost 4 bases and J lost 7, with 16 bases in between. In germline, CDR1 is TSWWSYY, CDR2 QGS. This CDR3 reads CALGGQTFQPKLIF. The CDR3 DNA is TGTGCTCTTGGGGGACAGACCTTCCAACCTAAACTCATCTTT.

About this clone itself: One junction end does not reproduce the germline sequence, and a read error may be involved. Other DNA sequences from this sample encode an identical CDR3 as well. The chain combines TRDV2 with TRDJ1, with 7 bases lining up with TRDD3. The CDR3 totals 23 residues. In germline, CDR1 is GEAIGNYY, CDR2 EKD. CDR3 in amino acids: CACDTLTSRNEGALGVDTDKLIF. The CDR3 nucleotides are TGTGCCTGCGACACCCTGACCAGTCGTAACGAGGGAGCGCTGGGGGTCGACACCGATAAACTCATCTTT.

On this clone: This probably arose from a read error, given a far larger clone one base away. The chain is built from TRDV2 and TRDJ2, with a possible D match to TRDD3 (6 bases). Looked up from germline, CDR1 is GEAIGNYY and CDR2 is EKD. V lost 3 bases, J lost 1 base, and 20 bases lay in between. The CDR3 is 18 amino acids. CDR3 sequence (DNA): TGTGCCTGTGACTCCCCCTGGGGACCTCTTGTTTTGACAGCACAACTCTTCTTT. Encoded protein: CACDSPWGPLVLTAQLFF.

Concerning this clone itself: The translation of this DNA and the TCRdb protein of a much larger clone differ at residue 7, probably owing to a read error; the protein shown here is translated from the DNA. The chain is built from TRDV2 and TRDJ1; 9 nucleotides line up with TRDD3. Germline V gene sequence: CDR1 GEAIGNYY, CDR2 EKD. V was clipped by 1 base and J by 1 base; unmatched bases: 18. The CDR3 extends over 20 amino acids. CDR3 region: CACDTLNNPVLGDSTDKLIF. CDR3 DNA: TGTGCCTGTGACACGTTAAATAACCCTGTACTGGGGGACTCCACCGATAAACTCATCTTT.

This clone is categorized as medium-sized (0.01 to 0.1%). Other DNA sequences in this sample translate to the same CDR3. The gene calls are TRDV2 and TRDJ3; 9 nucleotides line up with TRDD3. The CDR3 sequence is 18 residues long. With 1 base clipped from V and 0 bases from J, the junction kept 3 bases outside the gene matches. From germline, CDR1 is GEAIGNYY and CDR2 EKD. CDR3 sequence (DNA): TGTGCCTGTGACACTGGGGGATATAGCTCCTGGGACACCCGACAGATGTTTTTC. Residues: CACDTGGYSSWDTRQMFF.

In its sample, this clone ranks as medium-sized. The CDR3 is CACDSVVTTGDRGSWDTRQMFF. The DNA for the CDR3 is TGTGCCTGTGACTCCGTGGTAACTACGGGGGATAGGGGCTCCTGGGACACCCGACAGATGTTTTTC. The rearrangement uses TRDV2 and TRDJ3; 8 bases agree with TRDD3. The V gene's germline CDR1 is GEAIGNYY and CDR2 EKD. V shed 3 bases and J 0 bases; nucleotides not matched to a gene: 18. This CDR3 is 22 amino acids long.

Note on this clone: TCRdb assigns this DNA the protein of a much larger clone, which departs from its translation at residue 13; this likely reflects a read error, and the protein shown comes from translating the DNA. CDR3 DNA sequence: TGTGCCTGTGACACCCTTACTGGGGGATCGGAAGGCAATAAACTCATCTTT. Protein: CACDTLTGGSEGNKLIF. The J gene is TRDJ1, the V gene TRDV2, with 10 bases matching TRDD3. In germline, CDR1 is GEAIGNYY, CDR2 EKD. The CDR3 totals 17 residues. V dropped 0 bases and J dropped 6; count of bases not matched to a gene: 12.

This clone has only a few counts. This sample also contains other DNA sequences that code for the same CDR3. The chain has TRDV2 and TRDJ1; 7 nucleotides line up with TRDD3. CDR1 and CDR2 from the germline V gene are GEAIGNYY and EKD. The CDR3 loop spans 14 amino acids. Trimming cost V 9 bases and J 0 bases; bases outside gene matches: 9. As DNA, the CDR3 is TGTGCCAGCGACACGCTGGGGGACACCGATAAACTCATCTTT. This sequence encodes CASDTLGDTDKLIF.

By sample share, this clone is large. A much more abundant neighbour one base away suggests this may be a read error. The same CDR3 arises from other DNA sequences in this sample as well. This chain uses TRDV2 with TRDJ3; 13 nucleotides line up with TRDD3. There are 20 residues in the CDR3. V lost 0 bases to trimming and J lost 0 bases; unmatched junction nucleotides: 4. Germline V gene sequence: CDR1 GEAIGNYY, CDR2 EKD. The CDR3: CACDTVLGDTRSWDTRQMFF. CDR3 DNA: TGTGCCTGTGACACCGTACTGGGGGATACGCGCTCCTGGGACACCCGACAGATGTTTTTC.